The entry below gives a single T cell receptor beta chain sequence along with its context. Antigen: not known. With 4 bases removed from V and 8 bases from J, the gap between germline ends came to 15 bases. This CDR3 is 13 amino acids long. Germline CDR1 and CDR2: DFQATT and SNEGSKA (reference sequence). The data stem from a study of T-cell memory formation after mild COVID-19. Study-wide background: The study found TCR clusters largely donor specific.

General study results and limits: Pre-infection memory showed some responding clones, and this suggested that cross-reactive memory joined. CD4+ contracting clones were mainly CM and EM; CD8+ ones, EMRA.

5'RACE with constant-segment primers built TCRalpha and TCRbeta cDNA libraries with UMIs. In TCRdb, the 5' RACE reads were re-called with MiXCR into one record per CDR3 protein. This sample has about 350,000 distinct CDR3 sequences; over 25% occur once, and the top ten carry roughly 14%. This sequence joins TRBV20-1 and TRBJ2-1; D is undetermined. The receptor comes from an adult woman who had mild COVID-19 (a few samples of this study predate the infection). Cell type and time point are not known. The material sequenced was PBMCs or a T cell subset sorted from them (not recorded which). As DNA, the CDR3 is TGCAGTGCTATCCGGCTCCCCGGTGATGAGCAGTTCTTC. It specifies CSAIRLPGDEQFF.